This TCR beta chain emerged from a study of T cell responses to AZD1222 COVID-19 vaccine. Study-level findings and limits: Two doses of AZD1222 preceded a rise in Spike-specific TCR breadth and depth. Repertoire samples came only from after the peak T cell response.

For this clone: Antigen: not known.

Clones were sequenced by immunoSEQ multiplex PCR, and TCRdb holds only the in-frame ones, with some missing. The sample includes over 150,000 clones, approximately 92% of them seen just once. The TCR originated in an adult who received the MenACWY meningococcal vaccine as a control. Material: peripheral blood, obtained 28 days after the second dose of the MenACWY control vaccine.

The DNA of the CDR3 is TGTGCCAGCAGCTTAACGGCAGGGCCGGCGAACACCGGGGAGCTGTTTTTT. It is translated as CASSLTAGPANTGELFF. V gene TRBV7-3 combines with J gene TRBJ2-2; TRBD1 might be the D (5 bases). V was shortened by 0 bases and J by 0 bases, with 11 bases between the two germline ends. From germline, CDR1 is SGHTA and CDR2 FQGTGA. CDR3 size: 17 residues.